This is a list of T cell receptor beta chains from one sample in a study of CD8+ T cells in alopecia areata. Profiled with immunoSEQ multiplex PCR; TCRdb holds only in-frame clones, not every one. The sample holds under 250,000 clones, just over 65% seen once. The sample was CD4+ T cells sorted from blood, taken at week 44, from a patient treated with tofacitinib. The receptors originated from a human donor with alopecia areata. CDR3s include the opening cysteine and the closing phenylalanine or tryptophan. Fields, in order: V gene, J gene, CDR3 protein.

v_call: TRBV6-5
j_call: TRBJ2-7
cdr3_aa: CASSYRGRSYEQYF

v_call: TRBV7-8
j_call: TRBJ1-2
cdr3_aa: CASSLAQASYGYTF

v_call: TRBV12-5
j_call: TRBJ2-3
cdr3_aa: CASGLSHTDTQYF

v_call: TRBV5-1
j_call: TRBJ1-1
cdr3_aa: CASSLEAANTEAFF

v_call: TRBV11-2
j_call: TRBJ2-1
cdr3_aa: CASSLGRTVRDEQFF

v_call: TRBV29-1
j_call: TRBJ1-2
cdr3_aa: CSVAGTDNFGYTF

v_call: TRBV7-9
j_call: TRBJ2-3
cdr3_aa: CASSLLAGDTDTQYF

v_call: TRBV10-1
j_call: TRBJ2-4
cdr3_aa: CASSESNRDKYF

v_call: TRBV5-4
j_call: TRBJ1-1
cdr3_aa: CASSSSGRNTEAFF

v_call: TRBV5-1
j_call: TRBJ1-1
cdr3_aa: CASSLEGDRMNTEAFF

v_call: TRBV5-1
j_call: TRBJ1-1
cdr3_aa: CASSSGTGQAFF

v_call: TRBV7-2
j_call: TRBJ1-1
cdr3_aa: CASSLVPDTEAFF

v_call: TRBV29-1
j_call: TRBJ1-4
cdr3_aa: CSVVGFTTNEKLFF

v_call: TRBV6-6
j_call: TRBJ2-5
cdr3_aa: CASSYGGETQYF

v_call: TRBV7-9
j_call: TRBJ1-2
cdr3_aa: CASSLSQGDGYTF

v_call: TRBV29-1
j_call: TRBJ1-2
cdr3_aa: CSVETGTGVSGYTF

v_call: TRBV5-4
j_call: TRBJ2-1
cdr3_aa: CASSPELESGGRNEQFF

v_call: TRBV29-1
j_call: TRBJ2-7
cdr3_aa: CSAKGTGGTYEQYF

v_call: TRBV4-3
j_call: TRBJ2-2
cdr3_aa: CASSQDLAGGPSGELFF

v_call: TRBV11-2
j_call: TRBJ2-2
cdr3_aa: CASRVSGGADGELFF

v_call: TRBV4-1
j_call: TRBJ1-3
cdr3_aa: CASSQVLGSGNTIYF

v_call: TRBV7-2
j_call: TRBJ2-7
cdr3_aa: CASSSRTGGSYEQYF

v_call: TRBV25-1
j_call: TRBJ2-7
cdr3_aa: CASTLSGGEQYF

v_call: TRBV29-1
j_call: TRBJ1-2
cdr3_aa: CSVSANYGYTF

v_call: TRBV30
j_call: TRBJ2-5
cdr3_aa: CAWSEMVTVQETQYF

v_call: TRBV5-1
j_call: TRBJ2-4
cdr3_aa: CASSPRTGPNIQYF

v_call: TRBV2
j_call: TRBJ1-1
cdr3_aa: CASGRTLNTEAFF

v_call: TRBV18
j_call: TRBJ1-6
cdr3_aa: CASSPQLDSPLHF

v_call: TRBV7-2
j_call: TRBJ1-5
cdr3_aa: CASSLAGGGNQPQHF

v_call: TRBV7-3
j_call: TRBJ2-5
cdr3_aa: CASSSPGTSGEETQYF

v_call: TRBV18
j_call: TRBJ2-7
cdr3_aa: CASSPYRAGGEQYF

v_call: TRBV7-2
j_call: TRBJ1-5
cdr3_aa: CASSLNQGFNQPQHF

v_call: TRBV11-2
j_call: TRBJ2-5
cdr3_aa: CASSTASGGETQYF

v_call: TRBV20-1
j_call: TRBJ1-2
cdr3_aa: CSAKGNYGYTF

v_call: TRBV7-2
j_call: TRBJ2-3
cdr3_aa: CASSSSGGRTDTQYF

v_call: TRBV5-4
j_call: TRBJ2-4
cdr3_aa: CASSLGVQLETIQYF

v_call: TRBV19
j_call: TRBJ1-1
cdr3_aa: CASSIERTGEAFF

v_call: TRBV18
j_call: TRBJ2-3
cdr3_aa: CASSSDRTTDTQYF

v_call: TRBV19
j_call: TRBJ1-1
cdr3_aa: CASSMFGGMNTEAFF

v_call: TRBV30
j_call: TRBJ2-7
cdr3_aa: CAWSAGGSYEQYF

v_call: TRBV9
j_call: TRBJ2-1
cdr3_aa: CASSVTTPGEQFF

v_call: TRBV7-2
j_call: TRBJ2-7
cdr3_aa: CASSASNRVYEQYF

v_call: TRBV30
j_call: TRBJ1-2
cdr3_aa: CAWSVPRTGGYTF

v_call: TRBV7-2
j_call: TRBJ1-1
cdr3_aa: CASSYMAAGGTEAFF

v_call: TRBV29-1
j_call: TRBJ2-3
cdr3_aa: CSVVPDTQYF

v_call: TRBV9
j_call: TRBJ1-6
cdr3_aa: CASSVETGSGNSPLHF

v_call: TRBV4-3
j_call: TRBJ1-4
cdr3_aa: CAAGTGHEKLFF

v_call: TRBV14
j_call: TRBJ1-1
cdr3_aa: CASSPAGTGPEAFF

v_call: TRBV5-1
j_call: TRBJ1-2
cdr3_aa: CASSSAERLSGYTF

v_call: TRBV5-6
j_call: TRBJ2-5
cdr3_aa: CASSYRQGYQETQYF

v_call: TRBV15
j_call: TRBJ2-2
cdr3_aa: CATSRAGIANTGELFF

v_call: TRBV5-4
j_call: TRBJ2-1
cdr3_aa: CASSLFANNEQFF

v_call: TRBV11-3
j_call: TRBJ1-2
cdr3_aa: CASSPSGQRGYTF

v_call: TRBV30
j_call: TRBJ1-3
cdr3_aa: CAWVGAGNTIYF

v_call: TRBV15
j_call: TRBJ2-2
cdr3_aa: CATSRGGVVTGELFF

v_call: TRBV4-3
j_call: TRBJ2-3
cdr3_aa: CASSQDRTGYGDTQYF

v_call: TRBV6-5
j_call: TRBJ2-2
cdr3_aa: CASKRQGIFTGELFF

v_call: TRBV18
j_call: TRBJ1-2
cdr3_aa: CASSPVDRGLLQYGYTF

v_call: TRBV29-1
j_call: TRBJ1-1
cdr3_aa: CSGTGQANTEAFF